A single sample gave rise to the 32 T cell receptor beta chains below, sequenced in a study of tumor and adjacent non-tumor tissue in lung cancer. TCRbeta libraries were built with three rounds of nested PCR, modified from ARM-PCR. TCRdb processed the multiplex PCR reads anew with MiXCR; each CDR3 protein has one entry. The sample shows 80,000 to 100,000 distinct CDR3 sequences, around three quarters of them seen only once. No cell sorting was done before RNA was extracted from the tissue. This non-tumor lung sample came from over 3 cm beyond the tumor edge. The sample consisted of distant non-tumor lung tissue. The receptors stem from a man aged 60-69 years with small cell lung cancer.

Details on this clonotype: Just one base apart from a much larger clone, this may be a read error. The rearrangement links TRBV20-1 to TRBJ2-3; 8 bases align to TRBD2. In germline, CDR1 is DFQATT, CDR2 SNEGSKA (reference sequence). This CDR3 spans 15 amino acids. The CDR3: CCAPPGGALTDTQYF. Written as DNA, the CDR3 is TGCTGTGCCCCCCCGGGGGGGGCACTCACAGATACGCAGTATTTT.

Comment on this clonotype: One junction end does not reproduce the germline sequence, and a read error may be involved. This chain uses TRBV12-3 or TRBV12-4 with TRBJ2-1; D perhaps matches TRBD2 (5 bases). The CDR3 covers 16 residues. For the CDR3, the DNA is TGTGACAGCAGTTTAGTAATCCGGTATGGGGAGAATGAGCAGTTCTTC. Protein: CDSSLVIRYGENEQFF.

Notes on this clonotype: An end of the junction does not agree with germline; a read error may underlie this. The genes are TRBV6-1 and TRBJ1-1, with unresolved D. The CDR3 runs 11 residues. The germline CDR1 and CDR2 sequences are MNHNS and SASEGT. The CDR3 reads CASSEAPRAYF. The CDR3 nucleotides read TGTGCCAGCAGTGAAGCACCCCGGGCTTACTTT.

With respect to this clonotype: Just one base apart from a much larger clone, this may be a read error. This rearrangement joins TRBV7-9 to TRBJ2-5; perhaps TRBD2 as D (6 bases). The CDR3 contains 14 residues. The germline V gene has CDR1 SEHNR and CDR2 FQNEAQ (reference sequence). The CDR3 nucleotides read TGTGCCAGCAGCTTTAGATCGACGGGAGAGACCCTGTACTTC. It yields the protein CASSFRSTGETLYF.

Worth noting for this clonotype: The CDR3 ends on some other residue instead of the conserved phenylalanine or tryptophan, so this is likely a read error. This chain joins TRBV11-2 and TRBJ2-1, with D possibly being TRBD2 (5 bases). Per the germline V gene, CDR1 is SGHAT and CDR2 is FQNNGV. Trimming cost V 11 bases and J 5 bases, with 19 bases left between them. This CDR3 has 14 amino acids. In DNA form, the CDR3 reads TGTGCCCGCCAGAAGCGGCAGGTCGACAATGAGCAGTTCTAC. Encoded protein: CARQKRQVDNEQFY.

This sequence joins TRBV6-1 and TRBJ1-1, with unresolved D. V was clipped by 6 bases and J by 6 bases, with 17 bases between them. The CDR3 is 14 amino acids. Germline V gene sequence: CDR1 MNHNS, CDR2 SASEGT. CDR3 protein: CASRARVGTPEAFF. CDR3 bases: TGTGCCAGCAGGGCGCGGGTTGGAACCCCTGAAGCTTTCTTT.

Worth noting for this clonotype: An end of the junction does not agree with germline; a read error may underlie this. The V gene is TRBV6-6, the J gene TRBJ2-1; 8 bases match TRBD2. This CDR3 is built from 13 residues. Germline V gene data show CDR1 as MNHNY and CDR2 as SVGAGI (reference sequence). The CDR3 sequence: CASSIAGQGEQFF. In nucleotides, the CDR3 is TGTGCCAGCAGTATAGCGGGGCAGGGTGAGCAATTCTTC.

As regards this clonotype: A much larger clone differs by one base, so this may be a read error. V and J are TRBV20-1 and TRBJ2-3; D might be TRBD2 (6 bases). From germline, CDR1 is DFQATT and CDR2 SNEGSKA (reference sequence). The CDR3 has 15 residues. Between the trimmed V and J ends, which lost 5 bases and 2 bases, there was a span of 17 bases. The CDR3 nucleotides read TGCAGTGCTGAACAGCAGGAGGGCTCCACAGATACGCAGTATTTT. As protein: CSAEQQEGSTDTQYF.

This clonotype was observed a few times. The chain carries TRBV5-1 and TRBJ2-7; D may correspond to TRBD1 or TRBD2 (5 bases each). Germline assignment: CDR1 SGHRS and CDR2 YFSETQ. With 0 bases removed from V and 2 bases from J, the gap between germline ends came to 6 bases. The CDR3 extends over 13 amino acids. The CDR3 protein is CASSLGGTYEQYF. The DNA for the CDR3 is TGCGCCAGCAGCTTGGGGGGGACCTACGAGCAGTACTTC. The whole variable domain, remainder taken from reference TRBV5-1 and TRBJ2-7, is KAGVTQTPRYLIKTRGQQVTLSCSPISGHRSVSWYQQTPGQGLQFLFEYFSETQRNKGNFPGRFSGRQFSNSRSEMNVSTLELGDSALYLCASSLGGTYEQYFGPGTRLTVT.

The V and J genes are TRBV12-3 or TRBV12-4 and TRBJ2-1; 8 bases line up with TRBD2. V was clipped by 9 bases and J by 8 bases; unmatched bases: 12. The CDR3 contains 14 residues. The CDR3 here is CASCYSGRKYEQFF. The DNA for the CDR3 is TGTGCCAGTTGTTACAGCGGGAGAAAGTATGAGCAGTTCTTC.

About this clonotype itself: The CDR3 end shows no conserved phenylalanine or tryptophan, and so a read error is likely. The chain links TRBV28 to TRBJ1-6; D remains unclear. The CDR3 runs to 15 residues. Germline V gene data show CDR1 as MDHEN and CDR2 as SYDVKM. V was shortened by 10 bases and J by 2 bases, with 15 bases between the two germline ends. CDR3 in amino acids: CANSSGSPYNSPLHL. The CDR3 DNA is TGTGCCAATAGTTCGGGAAGCCCCTATAATTCACCCCTCCACTTA.

The J gene is TRBJ1-1, the V gene TRBV29-1, with a weak D call TRBD1 (5 bases). Trimming shortened V by 6 bases and J by 7 bases, and 21 bases separated the two germline ends. The CDR3 contains 14 residues. CDR1 and CDR2 from the germline V gene are SQVTM and ANQGSEA. CDR3 nucleotides: TGCAGCGTAGCCCAGGGTCCCGAGGATATTGAAGCTTTCTTT. This codes for CSVAQGPEDIEAFF.

The table lists this clonotype with a few counts. The DNA is omitted, as the CDR3 cannot be located on it reliably, and the CDR3 follows TCRdb's listing. This chain connects TRBV12-5 to TRBJ2-1; the table's D call, TRBD1, has no DNA check behind it. Germline-derived CDR1 and CDR2 are LGHNT and FRNRAP. Ends included, the CDR3 has 16 residues. The CDR3 sequence is CASGVAWGQGIYEQFF.

This clonotype was seen at least ten times. The chain is built from TRBV10-3 and TRBJ2-1; D perhaps matches TRBD2 (6 bases). The ends were cut back, 2 bases at V and 7 bases at J, with 15 bases in the middle. CDR3 length: 15 residues. Germline CDR1 is ENHRY and CDR2 is SYGVKD. The CDR3 sequence: CAISEASGTPNEQFF. CDR3 bases: TGTGCCATCAGTGAGGCCTCCGGGACTCCTAATGAGCAGTTCTTC.

This sequence joins TRBV28 and TRBJ1-5; D unresolved. CDR1 MDHEN and CDR2 SYDVKM come from the germline V gene. The CDR3 loop spans 14 amino acids. Trimming took off 9 bases at V and 3 bases at J, with 15 bases between the two ends. The chain's CDR3 is CASTLVIPNQPQHF. CDR3 DNA sequence: TGTGCCAGTACTTTAGTGATCCCCAATCAGCCCCAGCATTTT.

Concerning this clonotype itself: At one end, the junction sequence differs from germline, possibly due to a read error. The rearrangement uses TRBV20-1 and TRBJ2-3, with 7 bases that match TRBD2. In germline, CDR1 is DFQATT, CDR2 SNEGSKA (reference sequence). CDR3 length: 15 residues. CDR3 amino acids: CSASPAGREADAQYF. For the CDR3, the DNA is TGCAGTGCTAGTCCAGCGGGAAGAGAGGCAGATGCGCAGTATTTT.

Comments on this clonotype: A read error may account for a junction end that differs from germline. V is TRBV6-2 or TRBV6-3 and J is TRBJ2-7; TRBD2 matches at 8 bases. Per the germline V gene, CDR1 is MNHEY and CDR2 is SVGEGT. The CDR3 is made up of 14 amino acids. CDR3 in amino acids: CDSKKAGAPIEQYF. The CDR3 DNA sequence: TGTGACAGCAAGAAAGCGGGAGCCCCTATCGAGCAGTACTTC.

On this clonotype: A read error may account for a junction end that differs from germline. The rearrangement links TRBV4-1 to TRBJ2-2, with D possibly TRBD2 on 5 matching bases. There are 15 residues in the CDR3. Germline CDR1 MGHRA, CDR2 YSYEKL. Here the CDR3 DNA reads TGCGCCAGCCGCAGCAGGTGGGCCTATACCGGGGAACTGTTTTTT. Translated, it gives CASRSRWAYTGELFF.

As regards this clonotype: A read error may produce the germline difference seen at one junction end. The chain joins TRBV29-1 to TRBJ1-6; tentatively, D is TRBD1 (5 bases). Germline V CDR1 and CDR2: SQVTM, ANQGSEA. This CDR3 region has 13 residues. The CDR3 spells CNVAIGWDSPLHF. The DNA of the CDR3 is TGCAACGTTGCGATAGGGTGGGACTCACCCCTCCACTTT.

The CDR3 DNA sequence: TGTGCCACCCAGAGATGGCAGGGCGACAATGAGCAGTTCTTC. Protein sequence: CATQRWQGDNEQFF. This chain joins TRBV11-2 and TRBJ2-1, with a possible D match to TRBD1 (5 bases). Trimming took 10 bases from V and 5 from J, leaving 18 bases between them. CDR1 and CDR2 (germline): SGHAT, FQNNGV. The CDR3 is made up of 14 amino acids.

Turning to this clonotype: A junction end diverges from the germline sequence, so it may reflect a read error. The rearrangement joins TRBV11-2 to TRBJ1-1; 10 bases map to TRBD1. Germline CDR1 is SGHAT and CDR2 is FQNNGV. CDR3 length: 14 amino acids. CDR3 protein: CGSLRDRGGTEAFF. The CDR3 region has the DNA TGTGGCAGCCTCCGGGACAGGGGCGGCACTGAAGCTTTCTTT.

This clonotype came up a few times. The V and J genes are TRBV7-2 and TRBJ2-1, with D unresolved. The CDR3 spans 12 residues. The V end lost 6 bases, the J end lost 7 bases, and 10 bases lay between the germline ends. Germline assignment: CDR1 SGHTA and CDR2 FQGNSA. CDR3 nucleotides: TGTGCCAGCAGTCCTCCCTCGAATGAGCAGTTCTTC. This codes for CASSPPSNEQFF.

V usage is TRBV11-2 and J usage is TRBJ2-1, with TRBD2 identical over 7 bases. There are 15 residues in the CDR3. V shed 2 bases and J 16 bases; nucleotides not matched to a gene: 17. CDR1 and CDR2 (germline): SGHAT, FQNNGV. In nucleotides, the CDR3 is TGTGCCAGCAGCTTACTAGTGGGAGGGTTCAATGAACATTTCTTC. Protein: CASSLLVGGFNEHFF.

This clonotype was observed a single time. One junction end disagrees with the germline gene, perhaps due to a read error. The J gene is TRBJ2-1, the V gene TRBV6-2 or TRBV6-3, with D maybe TRBD1 (6 bases). Germline V gene lookup returns CDR1 MNHEY and CDR2 SVGEGT. This CDR3 region has 17 residues. Here the CDR3 reads CGSSRQVGQGRYNEQFF. CDR3 nucleotides: TGTGGCAGCAGTCGACAGGTAGGCCAGGGACGATACAATGAGCAGTTCTTC.

On this clonotype itself: The conserved phenylalanine or tryptophan is not found at the CDR3 terminus, so this likely reflects a read error. The chain links TRBV29-1 to TRBJ2-1; D is possibly TRBD2 (6 bases). The CDR3 loop spans 15 amino acids. Looked up from germline, CDR1 is SQVTM and CDR2 is ANQGSEA. Trimming took off 8 bases at V and 4 bases at J, with 21 bases between the two ends. The CDR3 DNA reads TGCAGCAGAGCCCCGTTGCGGGGATATTACAATGAGCAGTTCTTA. This translates into CSRAPLRGYYNEQFL.

The count of this clonotype is one. This may be a read error: a much more frequent sequence differs by one nucleotide. The CDR3 sequence: CSTGAGALSDTQYF. DNA of the CDR3: TGCAGTACTGGAGCGGGAGCTTTGTCAGATACGCAGTATTTT. V usage is TRBV20-1 and J usage is TRBJ2-3; 8 bases match TRBD2. V trimming: 8 bases; J trimming: 4 bases; junction bases outside the gene matches: 11. This CDR3 region has 14 residues. Germline CDR1 and CDR2: DFQATT and SNEGSKA (reference sequence).

The table lists this clonotype with many counts. The chain links TRBV5-4 to TRBJ2-6; TRBD2 agrees at 10 bases. Germline loops: CDR1 SGHNT, CDR2 YYREEE (reference sequence). With V trimmed by 4 bases and J by 1 base, 17 bases remained unmatched. The CDR3 totals 21 residues. CDR3 protein: CASSPNPGTSDYSSGANVLTF. The DNA for the CDR3 is TGTGCCAGCAGCCCAAACCCGGGGACTAGCGACTATTCTTCTGGGGCCAACGTCCTGACTTTC.

Comments on this clonotype: The germline gene is not matched at one end of the junction; a read error may be the cause. The rearrangement uses TRBV6-6 and TRBJ2-3, with 8 nucleotides matching TRBD1. The CDR3 contains 15 residues. Germline loops: CDR1 MNHNY, CDR2 SVGAGI (reference sequence). The CDR3 DNA is TGTGCCAGTAGTTTCACAGGGGGAGGCACAGTTACACAGTATTTT. Its protein is CASSFTGGGTVTQYF.

The chain links TRBV7-9 to TRBJ1-1; D gene uncertain. The V end lost 1 base, the J end lost 10 bases, and 13 bases lay between the germline ends. The CDR3 spans 13 residues. CDR1 and CDR2 from the germline V gene are SEHNR and FQNEAQ (reference sequence). The CDR3 here is CASSLGDSLGAFF. The DNA for the CDR3 is TGTGCCAGCAGCTTAGGGGATTCCCTTGGAGCTTTCTTT.

This clonotype was seen ten or more times. The rearrangement joins TRBV6-6 to TRBJ2-3; the D gene is possibly TRBD1 (7 bases). This CDR3 spans 14 amino acids. Germline loops: CDR1 MNHNY, CDR2 SVGAGI (reference sequence). The V gene lost 7 bases and the J gene lost 3 bases, with 14 bases spanning the gap. CDR3 nucleotide sequence: TGTGCCAGCACCCCAGCAGGGGGGACAGATACGCAGTATTTT. Residues: CASTPAGGTDTQYF.

The chain joins TRBV12-3 or TRBV12-4 to TRBJ1-6; D gene ambiguous. The V and J ends lost 10 bases and 8 bases respectively, with 12 bases between them. This CDR3 comprises 12 residues. CDR3 residues: CANSLLDSPLHF. In DNA form, the CDR3 reads TGTGCCAACAGCTTGTTGGATTCACCCCTCCACTTT.

This clonotype appeared a single time. The chain has TRBV6-5 and TRBJ2-1; D possibly corresponds to TRBD1 (6 bases). V lost 10 bases, J lost 8 bases, and 18 bases lay in between. Germline values: CDR1 MNHEY, CDR2 SVGAGI. This CDR3 spans 13 amino acids. The CDR3 is CANREFPVDEQFF. The CDR3 nucleotides are TGTGCCAACAGGGAGTTCCCGGTGGATGAGCAGTTCTTC.